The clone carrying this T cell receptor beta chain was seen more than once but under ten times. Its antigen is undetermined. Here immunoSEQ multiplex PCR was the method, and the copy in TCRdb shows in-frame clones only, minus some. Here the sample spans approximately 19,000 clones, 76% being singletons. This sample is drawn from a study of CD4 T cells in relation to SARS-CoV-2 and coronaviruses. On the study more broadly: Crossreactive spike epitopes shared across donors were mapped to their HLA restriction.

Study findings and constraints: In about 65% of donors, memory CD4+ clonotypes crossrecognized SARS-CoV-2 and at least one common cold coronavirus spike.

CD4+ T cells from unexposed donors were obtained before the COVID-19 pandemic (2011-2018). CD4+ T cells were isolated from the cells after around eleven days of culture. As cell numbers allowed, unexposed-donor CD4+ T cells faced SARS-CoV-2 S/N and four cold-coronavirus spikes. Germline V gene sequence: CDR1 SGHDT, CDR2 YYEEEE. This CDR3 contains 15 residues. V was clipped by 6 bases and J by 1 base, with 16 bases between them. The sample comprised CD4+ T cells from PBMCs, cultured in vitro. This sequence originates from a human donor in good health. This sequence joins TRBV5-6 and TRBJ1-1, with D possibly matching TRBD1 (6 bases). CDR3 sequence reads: CASILMGRGNTEAFF. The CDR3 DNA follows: TGTGCCAGCATCCTAATGGGCAGGGGGAACACTGAAGCTTTCTTT.